Listed here are 31 T cell receptor beta chains from one sample, sequenced in a study of cytomegalovirus exposure and HLA in healthy donors. The PCR had 60 Vbeta and 13 Jbeta primers. This table comes from immunoSEQ multiplex PCR, and its TCRdb copy is limited to in-frame clones, with some not included. The sample has about 190,000 clones, less than 90% seen once. Sequenced sample: PBMCs. These receptors all stem from a man in his fifties in good health and CMV-seronegative.

The chain has TRBV14 and TRBJ2-6; D gene uncertain. The germline V gene encodes CDR1 SGHDN and CDR2 FVKESK. V lost 6 bases and J lost 0, with 3 bases in between. This CDR3 comprises 13 residues. In nucleotides, the CDR3 is TGTGCCAGCAGTCTCTCTGGGGCCAACGTCCTGACTTTC. Amino acids: CASSLSGANVLTF. The entire variable domain, with the rest obtained from reference TRBV14 and TRBJ2-6, is as follows: EAGVTQFPSHSVIEKGQTVTLRCDPISGHDNLYWYRRVMGKEIKFLLHFVKESKQDESGMPNNRFLAERTGGTYSTLKVQPAELEDSGVYFCASSLSGANVLTFGAGSRLTVL.

Comments on this clone: The sample holds other DNA sequences that translate to the same CDR3. This chain links TRBV18 with TRBJ2-2; TRBD1 might be the D (8 bases). The CDR3 contains 15 residues. Germline CDR1 reads KGHSH; CDR2 reads LQKENI. V gave up 6 bases and J gave up 5 bases, with 16 bases separating them. The CDR3: CASSPGQGGTGELFF. CDR3 sequence (DNA): TGTGCCAGCTCCCCCGGACAGGGAGGGACCGGGGAGCTGTTTTTT.

The chain is built from TRBV4-3 and TRBJ1-3; the match to TRBD1 covers 7 bases. The CDR3 runs to 15 residues. J gave up 4 bases and V 4 bases, and 7 bases lay outside the gene matches. Per the germline V gene, CDR1 is LGHNA and CDR2 is YSLEER. For the CDR3, the DNA is TGCGCCAGCAGCCCAGCGAGAGGGGGCGGAAACACCATATATTTT. This translates into CASSPARGGGNTIYF.

This chain joins TRBV7-2 and TRBJ2-7; 9 bases align to TRBD1. Germline V gene lookup returns CDR1 SGHTA and CDR2 FQGNSA. This CDR3 spans 14 amino acids. J gave up 5 bases and V 2 bases, and 4 bases lay outside the gene matches. Here the CDR3 reads CASSLNRGRDEQYF. CDR3 DNA sequence: TGTGCCAGCAGCTTAAACAGGGGGCGCGACGAGCAGTACTTC.

The chain has TRBV6-1 and TRBJ2-3; 11 bases are shared with TRBD2. CDR3 length equals 15 residues. Germline CDR1 MNHNS, CDR2 SASEGT. Trimming at V came to 2 bases and at J to 6 bases, leaving 4 bases not matched to a gene. The CDR3 loop is CASSERASGRDTQYF. CDR3 nucleotides: TGTGCCAGCAGTGAACGGGCTAGCGGGAGGGATACGCAGTATTTT.

The chain's CDR3 is CASSLVRAYEQYF. CDR3 bases: TGTGCCAGCAGCTTAGTTAGAGCCTACGAGCAGTACTTC. The genes are TRBV11-2 and TRBJ2-7, with D hard to call. V dropped 1 base and J dropped 2 bases, with 6 bases sitting between them. The CDR3 has 13 residues. CDR1 SGHAT and CDR2 FQNNGV come from the germline V gene.

This clone came up a few times. V usage is TRBV6-5 and J usage is TRBJ2-7; 12 nucleotides align to TRBD1. Germline trimming cut 6 bases from V and 7 bases from J; bases unmatched to any gene: 7. The germline V gene has CDR1 MNHEY and CDR2 SVGAGI. The CDR3 contains 14 residues. In DNA, the CDR3 is TGTGCCAGCAGACCGGGACAGGGGGCGAGGGAGCAGTACTTC. Translated, it gives CASRPGQGAREQYF.

The J gene is TRBJ2-2, the V gene TRBV28; D remains ambiguous. Germline-derived CDR1 and CDR2 are MDHEN and SYDVKM. The CDR3 consists of 14 residues. Trimming took 1 base from V and 6 from J, leaving 9 bases between them. The CDR3 sequence is CASSLSAVAGELFF. Written as DNA, the CDR3 is TGTGCCAGCAGTTTATCCGCGGTTGCCGGGGAGCTGTTTTTT. Full variable domain (missing parts from reference TRBV28 and TRBJ2-2): DVKVTQSSRYLVKRTGEKVFLECVQDMDHENMFWYRQDPGLGLRLIYFSYDVKMKEKGDIPEGYSVSREKKERFSLILESASTNQTSMYLCASSLSAVAGELFFGEGSRLTVL.

V is TRBV10-3 and J is TRBJ1-4; D possibly corresponds to TRBD1 (5 bases). CDR1 and CDR2 from the germline V gene are ENHRY and SYGVKD. This CDR3 comprises 12 residues. Trimming took off 10 bases at V and 4 bases at J, with 10 bases between the two ends. The CDR3 is CASRDFNEKLFF. CDR3 bases: TGTGCCAGCCGGGACTTTAATGAAAAACTGTTTTTT.

The genes are TRBV7-3 and TRBJ1-2, with a weak D call TRBD1 (6 bases). The CDR3 loop spans 13 amino acids. CDR1 is SGHTA, CDR2 FQGTGA, per germline. V lost 5 bases and J lost 7, with 14 bases in between. The CDR3 loop is CASSPRGAGGYTF. The DNA of the CDR3 is TGTGCCAGCAGCCCCCGGGGGGCCGGTGGCTACACCTTC.

The gene calls are TRBV28 and TRBJ1-1, with a weak D call TRBD1 (5 bases). Germline V lookup: CDR1 MDHEN, CDR2 SYDVKM. V shed 2 bases and J shed 2 bases, with 12 bases lying between them. The CDR3 is 15 residues long. CDR3 DNA: TGTGCCAGCAGTTTAAGCGGGGGTACCAACACTGAAGCTTTCTTT. The encoded protein is CASSLSGGTNTEAFF.

V is TRBV29-1 and J is TRBJ1-1, with TRBD1 matching over 8 bases. With V trimmed by 4 bases and J by 5 bases, 9 bases remained unmatched. The CDR3 contains 14 residues. Germline V lookup: CDR1 SQVTM, CDR2 ANQGSEA. As DNA, the CDR3 is TGCAGCGTTGGGGGTCAGGGGGCGCGTACTGAAGCTTTCTTT. It specifies CSVGGQGARTEAFF. The full variable domain, in which reference TRBV29-1 and TRBJ1-1 provide the parts outside the CDR3, is SAVISQKPSRDICQRGTSLTIQCQVDSQVTMMFWYRQQPGQSLTLIATANQGSEATYESGFVIDKFPISRPNLTFSTLTVSNMSPEDSSIYLCSVGGQGARTEAFFGQGTRLTVV.

The chain has TRBV6-1 and TRBJ2-1, with TRBD1 matching 8 bases. Germline CDR1 and CDR2: MNHNS and SASEGT. This CDR3 spans 15 amino acids. The junction had 8 bases not matched to a gene; V was cut back by 5 bases and J by 5 bases. In DNA form, the CDR3 reads TGTGCCAGCAGTCTGCAGGGGGCGAAGAACAATGAGCAGTTCTTC. As protein: CASSLQGAKNNEQFF.

This chain links TRBV25-1 with TRBJ1-4; D is perhaps TRBD1 (5 bases). Germline V lookup: CDR1 MGHDK, CDR2 SYGVNS. The CDR3 runs to 14 residues. Trimming shortened V by 3 bases and J by 7 bases, and 12 bases separated the two germline ends. CDR3 loop: CASSDPWGREKLFF. The CDR3 coding sequence is TGTGCCAGCAGTGATCCCTGGGGCCGTGAAAAACTGTTTTTT.

This sequence joins TRBV30 and TRBJ2-1; D may be TRBD2 (6 bases). The CDR3 contains 13 residues. From germline, CDR1 is GTSNPN and CDR2 SVGIG (reference sequence). Trimming shortened V by 0 bases and J by 6 bases, and 9 bases separated the two germline ends. The DNA of the CDR3 is TGTGCCTGGAGTGTACTGGAGGGCAATGAGCAGTTCTTC. Translation: CAWSVLEGNEQFF.

V and J are TRBV11-3 and TRBJ2-1; 15 bases match TRBD2. The germline V gene encodes CDR1 SGHNT and CDR2 YENEEA. J was trimmed by 10 bases and V by 4 bases; bases with no gene match: 2. The CDR3 contains 14 residues. The CDR3 loop reads CASSSGLAGGEQFF. The CDR3 DNA follows: TGTGCCAGCAGCTCCGGACTAGCGGGAGGGGAGCAGTTCTTC.

The rearrangement joins TRBV7-2 to TRBJ2-7, with D tentatively TRBD2 (5 bases). This CDR3 comprises 15 residues. V lost 0 bases and J lost 7, with 16 bases in between. Per germline, CDR1 SGHTA and CDR2 FQGNSA. CDR3 coding DNA: TGTGCCAGCAGCTTAGCACTCTGGGCCTCGGGGGAGCAGTACTTC. Its translation: CASSLALWASGEQYF.

This clone occurred once. This chain uses TRBV5-5 with TRBJ1-2, with D perhaps TRBD1 (6 bases). Germline lookup yields CDR1 SGHKS and CDR2 YYEKEE (reference sequence). V lost 4 bases and J 8 bases, leaving 12 bases between the germline ends. The CDR3 sequence is 12 residues long. The CDR3 sequence is CASSLDRRGYTF. The CDR3 coding sequence is TGTGCCAGCAGCCTGGACAGACGGGGCTACACCTTC.

This sequence joins TRBV11-2 and TRBJ2-1; 15 bases agree with TRBD2. CDR3 length: 15 residues. V shed 5 bases and J 6 bases; nucleotides not matched to a gene: 2. The germline gives CDR1 SGHAT, CDR2 FQNNGV. CDR3 sequence (DNA): TGTGCCAGCAGCGAGGGACTAGCGGGAGGCAATGAGCAGTTCTTC. Protein sequence: CASSEGLAGGNEQFF. Combining the CDR3 with reference TRBV11-2 and TRBJ2-1 gives the whole variable domain EAGVAQSPRYKIIEKRQSVAFWCNPISGHATLYWYQQILGQGPKLLIQFQNNGVVDDSQLPKDRFSAERLKGVDSTLKIQPAKLEDSAVYLCASSEGLAGGNEQFFGPGTRLTVL.

The J gene is TRBJ2-5, the V gene TRBV28; 8 bases are shared with TRBD1. Losses at the gene ends were 10 bases for V and 2 bases for J; bases not matched to a gene: 12. The length of the CDR3 is 15 residues. Germline-derived CDR1 and CDR2 are MDHEN and SYDVKM. CDR3 sequence: CATQAGGATQETQYF. Written as DNA, the CDR3 is TGTGCCACCCAGGCAGGGGGCGCGACGCAAGAGACCCAGTACTTC.

The chain employs TRBV5-4 and TRBJ2-3; 7 positions agree with TRBD2. This CDR3 region has 16 residues. J lost 3 bases, V lost 5 bases, and 12 bases had no gene match. Germline-derived CDR1 and CDR2 are SGHNT and YYREEE (reference sequence). The DNA for the CDR3 is TGTGCCAGCAGGCAAACGACGGGACTAAGTACAGATACGCAGTATTTT. It is translated as CASRQTTGLSTDTQYF.

Comment on this clone: At one end, the junction sequence differs from germline, possibly due to a read error. The J gene is TRBJ1-6, the V gene TRBV7-9, with D perhaps TRBD1 (5 bases). This CDR3 has 17 residues. Germline CDR1 SEHNR, CDR2 FQNEAQ (reference sequence). This CDR3 reads CSSSSGGGGSYNSPLHF. CDR3 nucleotide sequence: TGTTCCAGCAGCTCGGGTGGGGGAGGCTCCTATAATTCACCCCTCCACTTT.

The chain recombines TRBV7-3 with TRBJ2-3; D gene ambiguous. Germline V gene lookup returns CDR1 SGHTA and CDR2 FQGTGA. The CDR3 is made up of 14 amino acids. V was pared by 4 bases and J by 8 bases, with 16 bases between. CDR3 region: CASSSPNRGITQYF. CDR3 nucleotides: TGTGCCAGCAGCTCCCCAAACCGCGGCATTACGCAGTATTTT.

This chain joins TRBV7-8 and TRBJ1-5, with 8 bases that match TRBD1. CDR1 is SGHVS, CDR2 FQNEAQ, per germline. With V trimmed by 4 bases and J by 7 bases, 6 bases remained unmatched. This CDR3 is built from 14 residues. The CDR3 is CASSYRGSEQPQHF. The CDR3, as DNA: TGTGCCAGCAGCTACAGGGGGTCGGAACAGCCCCAGCATTTT. Variable domain in full (rest from reference TRBV7-8 and TRBJ1-5): GAGVSQSPRYKVAKRGQDVALRCDPISGHVSLFWYQQALGQGPEFLTYFQNEAQLDKSGLPSDRFFAERPEGSVSTLKIQRTQQEDSAVYLCASSYRGSEQPQHFGDGTRLSIL.

The J gene is TRBJ1-1, the V gene TRBV7-9; 9 nucleotides agree with TRBD1. Germline V CDR1 and CDR2: SEHNR, FQNEAQ (reference sequence). The CDR3 covers 15 residues. V lost 5 bases and J lost 5; bases outside the gene matches: 9. CDR3 sequence reads: CASSLVGGTGTEAFF. CDR3 sequence (DNA): TGTGCCAGCAGCCTCGTTGGCGGGACAGGGACTGAAGCTTTCTTT.

The V call is TRBV29-1, the J call TRBJ1-5, with no clear D. Germline V lookup: CDR1 SQVTM, CDR2 ANQGSEA. V lost 4 bases to trimming and J lost 4 bases, with 8 bases between them. This CDR3 region has 12 residues. The CDR3 DNA reads as TGCAGCGTTGCAACGGGTAATCAGCCCCAGCATTTT. This translates into CSVATGNQPQHF.

CDR3 sequence reads: CASSFGTGASTDTQYF. Here the CDR3 DNA reads TGCGCCAGCAGCTTCGGGACAGGGGCTAGCACAGATACGCAGTATTTT. The chain uses TRBV5-1 and TRBJ2-3; 10 bases fit TRBD1. CDR1 is SGHRS, CDR2 YFSETQ, per germline. There are 16 residues in the CDR3. V was pared by 2 bases and J by 0 bases, with 3 bases of the junction left unmatched.

The chain joins TRBV27 to TRBJ2-3, with 8 bases identical to TRBD1. Germline V gene sequence: CDR1 MNHEY, CDR2 SMNVEV (reference sequence). This CDR3 has 12 residues. Trimming at V came to 2 bases and at J to 8 bases, leaving 0 bases not matched to a gene. CDR3 sequence: CASSLQGATQYF. In DNA form, the CDR3 reads TGTGCCAGCAGTTTACAGGGGGCTACGCAGTATTTT.

This rearrangement joins TRBV6-6 to TRBJ2-7, with D perhaps matching TRBD1 (5 bases). The CDR3 extends over 14 amino acids. Per the germline V gene, CDR1 is MNHNY and CDR2 is SVGAGI (reference sequence). Between the trimmed V and J ends, which lost 2 bases and 3 bases, there was a span of 11 bases. In DNA, the CDR3 is TGTGCCAGCAGTTACCCCCCAGGGAACTACGAGCAGTACTTC. The encoded protein is CASSYPPGNYEQYF.

The V gene is TRBV7-3, the J gene TRBJ2-5, with D possibly being TRBD1 (5 bases). Germline CDR1 is SGHTA and CDR2 is FQGTGA. This CDR3 contains 16 residues. V was shortened by 2 bases and J by 4 bases, with 17 bases between the two germline ends. The DNA of the CDR3 is TGTGCCAGCAGCTTATCGCGGCAGGGCCAAGGAGAGACCCAGTACTTC. Its translation is CASSLSRQGQGETQYF.

The V gene is TRBV23-1, the J gene TRBJ2-1; 12 bases align to TRBD1. TRBV23-1 carries the ORF label, with uncertain function. V shed 3 bases and J 6 bases; nucleotides not matched to a gene: 6. The CDR3 is 16 residues long. For the CDR3, the DNA is TGCGCCAGCAGTCATTGGGGACAGGGGGCTTGCAATGAGCAGTTCTTC. It encodes CASSHWGQGACNEQFF.